This T cell receptor (beta chain) emerged from a study of blood T cell repertoires in COVID-19. Study information: Acute-phase and convalescent COVID-19 samples originated in the United States, Italy and Spain.

The CDR3 covers 14 residues. The germline gives CDR1 MGHDK, CDR2 SYGVNS. Trimming left V 3 bases short and J 7 bases short, with 12 bases between. In the original workflow: Amplification with reference gene primers provided the estimates of nucleated cell counts. The data were produced by immunoSEQ multiplex PCR, yet TCRdb's version contains in-frame clones alone and is incomplete. V, J and clone size reflect that table, while D and trimming were determined from the DNA. The table lists over 350,000 clones, around nine tenths of them singletons. Participant-reported clinical history was the basis for cohort assignment.

The specimen was PBMCs or T cells enriched from blood (not recorded which). This TCR was recovered from a woman between 45 and 65 years old who had recovered from COVID-19. The gene calls are TRBV25-1 and TRBJ2-2; D is possibly TRBD2 (5 bases). This chain's CDR3 is CASSEAGRDGELFF. The CDR3 coding sequence is TGTGCCAGCAGTGAGGCCGGCCGGGACGGGGAGCTGTTTTTT.